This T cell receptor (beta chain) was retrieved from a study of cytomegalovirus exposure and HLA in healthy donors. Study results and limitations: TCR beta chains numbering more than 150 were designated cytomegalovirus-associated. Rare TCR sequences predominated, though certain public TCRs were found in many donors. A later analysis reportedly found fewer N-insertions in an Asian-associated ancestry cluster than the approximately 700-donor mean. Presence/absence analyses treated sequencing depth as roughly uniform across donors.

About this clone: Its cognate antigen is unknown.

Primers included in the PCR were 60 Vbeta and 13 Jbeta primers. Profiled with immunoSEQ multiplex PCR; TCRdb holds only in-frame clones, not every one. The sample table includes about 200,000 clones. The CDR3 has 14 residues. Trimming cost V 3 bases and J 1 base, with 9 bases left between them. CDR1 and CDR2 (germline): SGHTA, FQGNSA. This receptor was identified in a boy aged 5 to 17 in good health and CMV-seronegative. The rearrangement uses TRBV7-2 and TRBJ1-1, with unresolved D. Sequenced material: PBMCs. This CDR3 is CASSFDTSNTEAFF. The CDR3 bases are TGTGCCAGCAGCTTCGACACTTCGAACACTGAAGCTTTCTTT.